This TCR beta chain was captured in a study of blood T cell repertoires in COVID-19. Study at large: Acute and convalescent COVID-19 samples came from the United States, Italy and Spain.

Authors' methods: Reference gene primers were amplified, and this amplification served to estimate nucleated cell counts. Clones were read by immunoSEQ multiplex PCR, and TCRdb kept only the in-frame ones, dropping some. The D gene and trimming were derived from the DNA, and the V and J assignments and clone size from that table. In the table there are over 250,000 clones, about 90% of which are singletons. In germline, CDR1 is SGHNT, CDR2 YENEEA. This CDR3 contains 16 residues. The junction had 5 bases not matched to a gene; V was cut back by 1 base and J by 0 bases. Patients in Seattle were enrolled during active infection, then followed longitudinally.

The chain has TRBV11-3 and TRBJ2-5, with 7 bases aligning to TRBD1. The sequence derives from a woman aged 50 to 65 with COVID-19, enrolled during active disease. Sequenced sample: peripheral blood. As DNA, the CDR3 is TGTGCCAGCAGCTTAGGGACAGGCCGTAACCAAGAGACCCAGTACTTC. This codes for CASSLGTGRNQETQYF. Based on the CDR3 plus reference TRBV11-3 and TRBJ2-5, the full variable domain is EAGVVQSPRYKIIEKKQPVAFWCNPISGHNTLYWYLQNLGQGPELLIRYENEEAVDDSQLPKDRFSAERLKGVDSTLKIQPAELGDSAVYLCASSLGTGRNQETQYFGPGTRLLVL.